A selection of T cell receptor beta chains follows, all from one sample in a study of cytomegalovirus exposure and HLA in healthy donors. TCRdb's copy holds only in-frame clones and misses some; the assay was immunoSEQ multiplex PCR. The sample records about 170,000 clones, roughly 80% being singletons. Sequenced: PBMCs. The receptors here all came from a male donor in good health and CMV-seronegative. Both conserved end residues are trimmed from each CDR3. Fields, in order: J gene, V gene, CDR3 protein.

TRBJ2-3 TRBV4-3 ASSQALGLAGRAAQY
TRBJ2-7 TRBV7-2 ASSRGTGVHEQY
TRBJ2-5 TRBV19 ASSINDRQETQY
TRBJ1-2 TRBV5-4 ASSLTGGAVYGYT
TRBJ2-5 TRBV13 ASSFTTGGETQY
TRBJ1-1 TRBV7-9 ASSSGGTEAF
TRBJ2-7 TRBV25-1 ASSEGQGSSEQY
TRBJ2-7 TRBV6-5 ASSGTAFYEQY
TRBJ2-7 TRBV9 ASSVSGGSEQY
TRBJ2-7 TRBV5-6 ASSPGGQTHYEQY
TRBJ2-7 TRBV5-4 ASSLDGGRTYEQY
TRBJ1-2 TRBV7-9 ASRRDGNAYGYT
TRBJ1-4 TRBV2 ASSDHRVNEKLF
TRBJ2-1 TRBV7-2 ASSLEGRGGEQF
TRBJ2-2 TRBV6-5 ASSSSPTAGELF
TRBJ2-7 TRBV5-6 ASSLNLAGGFTYEQY
TRBJ2-5 TRBV18 ASSPGEQETQY
TRBJ1-1 TRBV10-1 ASSKMTGIGPGSEAF
TRBJ1-5 TRBV7-2 ASSPQTGGFNQPQH
TRBJ2-7 TRBV5-4 ASSSRTGSSYEQY
TRBJ1-3 TRBV4-1 ASSPTGRPGNTIY
TRBJ2-1 TRBV7-9 ASSPQIHQGEQF
TRBJ2-5 TRBV5-5 ASSRLGLRETQY
TRBJ1-4 TRBV18 ASSDSATNEKLF
TRBJ2-1 TRBV19 ASSIARPTGPSFHEQF
TRBJ1-2 TRBV10-3 AISESGRGKANYGYT
TRBJ1-2 TRBV7-2 ASSLSAGSFGYT
TRBJ1-4 TRBV7-9 ASSLGPFDRDVGEKLF
TRBJ1-6 TRBV6-4 ASSLGAYNSPLH
TRBJ1-1 TRBV7-9 ASSPRGETEAF
TRBJ1-1 TRBV29-1 KTKKNMNTEAF